This TCR beta chain was found in a study of read filtering for tumor transcriptome and immune sequencing. Study context: Fewer than 10 patients were R-ISS I, more than 15 were R-ISS II, six or seven were R-ISS III. Per sample, TCR-region reads ranged about 4 to 11 million by IR-seq, roughly 85 to 1,300 by RNA-seq.

The sample holds a few counts of this clonotype. The library was built from approximately 400 ng RNA with molecular barcoded adaptors for alpha/delta and beta/gamma chains. Via MiXCR, TCRdb re-called the reads, giving one row per CDR3 protein. The profile shows 75,000 to 95,000 distinct CDR3 sequences, 9% to 15% of them singletons. Trimming took 6 bases from V and 0 from J, leaving 6 bases between them. The CDR3 sequence is 13 residues long. Germline loops: CDR1 MNHEY, CDR2 SVGAGI. Sequencing used a population of CD138-negative cells sorted from bone marrow. This chain joins TRBV6-5 and TRBJ1-5; the D is unclear. This receptor was identified in a donor at least 40 years old with multiple myeloma. CDR3 sequence (DNA): TGTGCCAGCAGGCCCAATAGCAATCAGCCCCAGCATTTT. Protein product: CASRPNSNQPQHF.